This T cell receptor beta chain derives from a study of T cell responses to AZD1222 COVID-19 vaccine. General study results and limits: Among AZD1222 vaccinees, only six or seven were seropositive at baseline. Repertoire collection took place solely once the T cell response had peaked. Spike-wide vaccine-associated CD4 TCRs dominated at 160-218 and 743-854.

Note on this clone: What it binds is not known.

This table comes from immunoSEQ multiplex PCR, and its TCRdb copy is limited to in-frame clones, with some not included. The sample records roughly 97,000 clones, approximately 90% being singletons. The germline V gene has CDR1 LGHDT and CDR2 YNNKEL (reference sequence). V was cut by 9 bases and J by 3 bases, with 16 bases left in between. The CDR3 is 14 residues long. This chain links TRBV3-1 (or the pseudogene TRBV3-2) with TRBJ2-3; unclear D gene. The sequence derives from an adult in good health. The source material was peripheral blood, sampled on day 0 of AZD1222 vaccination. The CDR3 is CARGLGSPTDTQYF. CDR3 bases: TGTGCCAGGGGGTTAGGATCCCCGACAGATACGCAGTATTTT.